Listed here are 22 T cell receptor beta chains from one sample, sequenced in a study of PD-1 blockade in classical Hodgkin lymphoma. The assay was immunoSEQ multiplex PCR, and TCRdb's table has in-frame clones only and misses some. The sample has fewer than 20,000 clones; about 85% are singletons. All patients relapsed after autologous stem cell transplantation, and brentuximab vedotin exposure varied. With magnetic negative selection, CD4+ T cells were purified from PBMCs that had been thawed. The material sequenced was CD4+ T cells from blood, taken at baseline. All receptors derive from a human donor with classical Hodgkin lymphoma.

The CDR3 sequence is CASSSKLARGGEQYF. DNA for the CDR3: TGTGCCAGCAGCTCGAAACTAGCCCGAGGGGGTGAGCAGTACTTC. This sequence joins TRBV11-1 and TRBJ2-7; tentatively, D is TRBD1 or TRBD2 (6 bases each). This CDR3 has 15 amino acids. Germline V CDR1 and CDR2: SGHAT, FQDESV (reference sequence). V lost 4 bases, J lost 7 bases, and 20 bases lay in between. Complete variable domain (other parts from reference TRBV11-1 and TRBJ2-7): EAEVAQSPRYKITEKSQAVAFWCDPISGHATLYWYRQILGQGPELLVQFQDESVVDDSQLPKDRFSAERLKGVDSTLKIQPAELGDSAMYLCASSSKLARGGEQYFGPGTRLTVT.

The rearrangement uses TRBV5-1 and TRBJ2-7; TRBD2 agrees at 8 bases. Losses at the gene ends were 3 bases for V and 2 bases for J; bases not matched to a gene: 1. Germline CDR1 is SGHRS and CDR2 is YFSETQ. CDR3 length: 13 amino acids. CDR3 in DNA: TGCGCCAGCAGCTCGGGACTAGCCTACGAGCAGTACTTC. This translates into CASSSGLAYEQYF. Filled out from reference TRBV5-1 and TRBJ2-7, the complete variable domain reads KAGVTQTPRYLIKTRGQQVTLSCSPISGHRSVSWYQQTPGQGLQFLFEYFSETQRNKGNFPGRFSGRQFSNSRSEMNVSTLELGDSALYLCASSSGLAYEQYFGPGTRLTVT.

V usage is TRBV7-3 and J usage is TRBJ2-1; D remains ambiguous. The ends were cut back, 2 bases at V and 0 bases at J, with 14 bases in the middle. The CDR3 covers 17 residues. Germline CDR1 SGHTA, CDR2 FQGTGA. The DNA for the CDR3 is TGTGCCAGCAGCTTACCCGGAGAGGCCACCTCCTACAATGAGCAGTTCTTC. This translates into CASSLPGEATSYNEQFF.

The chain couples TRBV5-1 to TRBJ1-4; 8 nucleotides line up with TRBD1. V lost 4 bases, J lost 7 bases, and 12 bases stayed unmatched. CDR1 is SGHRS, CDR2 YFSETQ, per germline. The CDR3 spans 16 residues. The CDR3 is CASSPGNTGGGEKLFF. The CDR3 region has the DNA TGCGCCAGCAGCCCAGGGAACACAGGGGGTGGTGAAAAACTGTTTTTT.

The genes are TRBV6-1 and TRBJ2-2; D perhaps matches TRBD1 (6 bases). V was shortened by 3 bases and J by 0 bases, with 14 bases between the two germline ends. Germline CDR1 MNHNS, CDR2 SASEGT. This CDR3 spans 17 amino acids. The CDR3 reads CASSDIRGRANTGELFF. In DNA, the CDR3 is TGTGCCAGCAGTGACATCAGGGGCCGCGCGAACACCGGGGAGCTGTTTTTT.

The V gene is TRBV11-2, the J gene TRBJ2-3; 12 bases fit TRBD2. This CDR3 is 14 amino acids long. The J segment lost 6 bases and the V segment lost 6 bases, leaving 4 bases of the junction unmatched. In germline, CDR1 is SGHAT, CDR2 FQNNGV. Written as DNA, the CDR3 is TGTGCCAGCAGTCCGACTAGCGGGAGTGATACGCAGTATTTT. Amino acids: CASSPTSGSDTQYF.

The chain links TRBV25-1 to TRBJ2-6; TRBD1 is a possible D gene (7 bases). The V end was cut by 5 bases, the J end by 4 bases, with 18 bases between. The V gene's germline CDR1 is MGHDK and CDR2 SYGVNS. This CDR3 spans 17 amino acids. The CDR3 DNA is TGTGCCAGCAGTCGGGTGGAGGGGGCACAAGGGGCCAACGTCCTGACTTTC. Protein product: CASSRVEGAQGANVLTF.

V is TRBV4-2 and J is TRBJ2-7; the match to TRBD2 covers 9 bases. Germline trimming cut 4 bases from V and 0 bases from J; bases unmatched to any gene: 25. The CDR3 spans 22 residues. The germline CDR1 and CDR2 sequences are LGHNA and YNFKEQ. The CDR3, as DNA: TGTGCCAGCAGCCTTACCCTCCAGGCTAGCGGGACTCCAAAACTTAGCTCCTACGAGCAGTACTTC. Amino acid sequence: CASSLTLQASGTPKLSSYEQYF.

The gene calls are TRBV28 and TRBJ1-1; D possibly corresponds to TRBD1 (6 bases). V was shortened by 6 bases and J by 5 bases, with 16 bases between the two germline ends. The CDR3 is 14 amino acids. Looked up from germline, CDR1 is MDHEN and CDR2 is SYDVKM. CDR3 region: CASRFGGGTTEAFF. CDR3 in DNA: TGTGCCAGCAGGTTCGGGGGGGGCACAACTGAAGCTTTCTTT.

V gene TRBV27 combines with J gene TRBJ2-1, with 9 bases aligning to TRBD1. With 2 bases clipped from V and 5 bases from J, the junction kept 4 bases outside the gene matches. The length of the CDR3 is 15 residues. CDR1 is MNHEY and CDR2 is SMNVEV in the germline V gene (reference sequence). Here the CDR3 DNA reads TGTGCCAGCAGTTTAGACAGGGGGGGGGACAATGAGCAGTTCTTC. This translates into CASSLDRGGDNEQFF.

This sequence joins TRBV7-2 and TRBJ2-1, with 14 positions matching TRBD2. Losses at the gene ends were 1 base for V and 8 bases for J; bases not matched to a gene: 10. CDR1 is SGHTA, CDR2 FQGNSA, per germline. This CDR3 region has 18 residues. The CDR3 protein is CASSLGGRGTSGSYEQFF. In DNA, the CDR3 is TGTGCCAGCAGCTTAGGCGGCAGGGGGACTAGCGGGAGTTATGAGCAGTTCTTC.

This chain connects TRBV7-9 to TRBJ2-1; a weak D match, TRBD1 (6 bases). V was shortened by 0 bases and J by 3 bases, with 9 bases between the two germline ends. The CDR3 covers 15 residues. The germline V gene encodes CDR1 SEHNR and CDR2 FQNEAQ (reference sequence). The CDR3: CASSLARGVYNEQFF. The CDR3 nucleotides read TGTGCCAGCAGCTTAGCCAGGGGAGTCTACAATGAGCAGTTCTTC.

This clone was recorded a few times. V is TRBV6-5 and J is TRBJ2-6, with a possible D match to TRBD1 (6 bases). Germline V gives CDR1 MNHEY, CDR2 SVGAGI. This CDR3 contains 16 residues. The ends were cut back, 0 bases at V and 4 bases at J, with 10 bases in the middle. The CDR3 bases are TGTGCCAGCAGTTACTCGCCAGGGGCCGGGGCCAACGTCCTGACTTTC. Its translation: CASSYSPGAGANVLTF.

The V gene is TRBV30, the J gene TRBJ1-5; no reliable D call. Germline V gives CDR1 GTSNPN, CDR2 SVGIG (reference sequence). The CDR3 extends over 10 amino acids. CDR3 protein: CGDGNQPQHF. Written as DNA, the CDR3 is TGTGGTGACGGCAATCAGCCCCAGCATTTT.

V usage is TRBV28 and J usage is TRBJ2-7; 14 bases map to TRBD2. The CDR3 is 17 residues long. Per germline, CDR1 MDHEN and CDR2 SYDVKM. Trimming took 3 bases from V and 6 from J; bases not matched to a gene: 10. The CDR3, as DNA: TGTGCCAGCAGTTTCCCGCACGGGACTAGCGGGAGAACCGAGCAGTACTTC. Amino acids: CASSFPHGTSGRTEQYF.

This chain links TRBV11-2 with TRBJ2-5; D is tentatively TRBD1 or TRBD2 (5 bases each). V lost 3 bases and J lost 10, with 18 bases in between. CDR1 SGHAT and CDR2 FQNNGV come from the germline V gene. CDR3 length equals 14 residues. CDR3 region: CASSFIDGALIQYF. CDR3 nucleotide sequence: TGTGCCAGCAGCTTCATCGACGGGGCCCTGATCCAGTACTTC. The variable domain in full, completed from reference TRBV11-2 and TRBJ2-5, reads EAGVAQSPRYKIIEKRQSVAFWCNPISGHATLYWYQQILGQGPKLLIQFQNNGVVDDSQLPKDRFSAERLKGVDSTLKIQPAKLEDSAVYLCASSFIDGALIQYFGPGTRLLVL.

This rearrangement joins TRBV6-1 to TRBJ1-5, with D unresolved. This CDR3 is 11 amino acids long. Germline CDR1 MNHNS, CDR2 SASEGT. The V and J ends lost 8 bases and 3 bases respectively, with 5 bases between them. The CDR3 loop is CASWDNQPQHF. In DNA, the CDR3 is TGTGCCAGCTGGGACAATCAGCCCCAGCATTTT.

In DNA, the CDR3 is TGCGCCAGCAGCTTGGCCGGGGCACACGGGACCGGCGGGGAGCTGTTTTTT. Protein: CASSLAGAHGTGGELFF. The rearrangement uses TRBV5-1 and TRBJ2-2; the D gene could be TRBD1 or TRBD2 (5 bases each). The CDR3 runs to 17 residues. V lost 0 bases and J lost 7, with 19 bases in between. CDR1 is SGHRS and CDR2 is YFSETQ in the germline V gene.

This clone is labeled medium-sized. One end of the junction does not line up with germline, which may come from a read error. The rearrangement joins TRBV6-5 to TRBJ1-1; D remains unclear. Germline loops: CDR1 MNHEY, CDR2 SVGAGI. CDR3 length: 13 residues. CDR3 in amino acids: CASSYSMNAEAFF. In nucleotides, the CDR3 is TGTGCCAGCAGTTACTCGATGAACGCTGAAGCTTTCTTT.

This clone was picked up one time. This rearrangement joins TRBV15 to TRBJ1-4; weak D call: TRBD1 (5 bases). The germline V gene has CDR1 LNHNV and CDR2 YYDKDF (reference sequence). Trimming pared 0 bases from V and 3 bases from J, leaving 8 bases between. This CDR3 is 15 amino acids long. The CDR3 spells CATSREGRANEKLFF. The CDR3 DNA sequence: TGTGCCACCAGCAGAGAAGGCAGGGCTAATGAAAAACTGTTTTTT.

The chain's CDR3 is CASSLHRGMNTEAFF. In DNA form, the CDR3 reads TGCGCCAGCAGCTTGCACAGGGGCATGAACACTGAAGCTTTCTTT. The chain links TRBV4-1 to TRBJ1-1; the match to TRBD1 covers 7 bases. Trimming cost V 5 bases and J 0 bases; bases outside gene matches: 6. The CDR3 is 15 amino acids. Germline CDR1 MGHRA, CDR2 YSYEKL.

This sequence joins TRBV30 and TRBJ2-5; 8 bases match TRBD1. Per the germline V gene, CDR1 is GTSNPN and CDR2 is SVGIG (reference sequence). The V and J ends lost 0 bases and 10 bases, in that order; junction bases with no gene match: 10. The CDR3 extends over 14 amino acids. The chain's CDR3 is CAWSVRGTGRDQYF. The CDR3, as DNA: TGTGCCTGGAGTGTACGGGGGACAGGCCGAGACCAGTACTTC.